The 2 T cell receptor beta chains below all came from one sample that was sequenced in a study of T cells in tuberculosis. The time point: new active TB diagnosis, blood taken before or within 7 days of starting treatment. Only in-frame clones appear in the TCRdb table, and some are missing; sequencing was by immunoSEQ multiplex PCR. The sample lists tens of thousands of clones, about 83% seen once, with roughly 5% in the top ten. This material consisted of PBMCs, taken at tuberculosis diagnosis. The receptors were sampled from an adult with tuberculosis.

V gene TRBV27 combines with J gene TRBJ1-4, with 7 positions matching TRBD1. The V gene end was trimmed by 6 bases and the J gene end by 6 bases; junction bases not matched to a gene: 13. Germline assignment: CDR1 MNHEY and CDR2 SMNVEV (reference sequence). The CDR3 totals 16 residues. The CDR3 DNA reads TGTGCCAGCAGCCACCCCGGACAGGAGGGTCATGAAAAACTGTTTTTT. This translates into CASSHPGQEGHEKLFF.

This clone has only one observation. The rearrangement uses TRBV30 and TRBJ1-2; 7 positions agree with TRBD1. Germline CDR1 reads GTSNPN; CDR2 reads SVGIG (reference sequence). V gave up 4 bases and J gave up 4 bases; unmatched junction bases: 9. The CDR3 totals 14 residues. CDR3: CAWTGTVGAYGYTF. CDR3 in DNA: TGTGCCTGGACCGGGACAGTGGGGGCCTATGGCTACACCTTC.